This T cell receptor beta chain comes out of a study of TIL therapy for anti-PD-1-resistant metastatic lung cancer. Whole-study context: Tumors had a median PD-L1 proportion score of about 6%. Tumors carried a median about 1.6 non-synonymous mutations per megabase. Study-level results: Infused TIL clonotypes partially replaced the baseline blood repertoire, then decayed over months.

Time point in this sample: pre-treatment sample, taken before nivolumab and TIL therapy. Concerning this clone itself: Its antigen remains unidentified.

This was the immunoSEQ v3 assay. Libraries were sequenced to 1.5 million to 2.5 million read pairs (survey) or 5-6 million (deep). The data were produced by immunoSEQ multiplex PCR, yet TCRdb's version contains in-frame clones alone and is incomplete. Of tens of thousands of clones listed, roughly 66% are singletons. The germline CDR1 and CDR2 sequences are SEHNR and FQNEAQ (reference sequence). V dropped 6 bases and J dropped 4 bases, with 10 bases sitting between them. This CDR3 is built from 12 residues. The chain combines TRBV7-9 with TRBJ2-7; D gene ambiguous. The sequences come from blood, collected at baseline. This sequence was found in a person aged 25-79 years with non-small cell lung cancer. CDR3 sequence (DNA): TGTGCCAGCAGTGATGACTGGTACGAGCAGTACTTC. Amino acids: CASSDDWYEQYF.